This TCR beta chain stems from a study of T cell responses to AZD1222 COVID-19 vaccine (dated by TCRdb to the early 2020s). General notes on the study: A total of 233 trial participants underwent TCR sequencing, of whom 200 to 220 received two doses of AZD1222 and approximately 25 received two doses of the MenACWY control vaccine. Trial participants were enrolled by age into subgroups of 18-55, 56-69 and 70-plus years, and 148, 28 and 57 TCR-sequenced participants, respectively, were included in these subgroups. What the research found in general, with its limitations: Conclusions about previously exposed vaccinees are limited, since just a handful of AZD1222 recipients were seropositive for SARS-CoV-2 at baseline. Vaccine-associated CD4 TCRs spanned the whole spike protein, with dominant responses in regions 160-218 and 743-854. No day 14 peak-response samples were available, so repertoires were characterized only after the peak T cell response. In the small 56-69-year group, the increase in depth fell short of significance, most likely because of low power. Nearly half of unique spike-specific TCRs reportedly recognized epitopes outside regions mutated in the B.1.351 and B.1.1.7 variants. A significant rise in spike-specific TCR breadth and depth was observed after two AZD1222 doses relative to day 0 and relative to MenACWY recipients. Participants were mostly white British, with more females than males. The authors suggested clonal diversity may have been underestimated.

In the case of this clone: Its specific antigen is unknown. No clone much larger than this one lies a single base away; base qualities are absent.

In the paper's terms, the time point label means: baseline before first vaccination. The sample's treatment or condition label, in plain terms: meningococcal conjugate vaccine given as trial control. Vaccinee samples were obtained from the UK trials COV001 and COV002, which included a single-blind randomized controlled phase 2/3 trial of AZD1222 (ChAdOx1 nCoV-19) in healthy adults. Trial participant PBMC samples were collected at day 0 and day 28 after the second dose for TCRbeta chain sequencing. The CDR3 regions of human TCRbeta chains were subjected to immunosequencing. In the source study's methods: Repertoire TCRs were matched against a reference library of SARS-CoV-2-specific TCRs generated with the MIRA antigen-specificity platform. Breadth was defined as the fraction of unique TCRs that were SARS-CoV-2-associated. Depth was defined as the fraction of total T cells that were SARS-CoV-2-associated. Each spike-specific TCR was assigned to its reactive spike region and to a CD4 or CD8 class using the MIRA data. Log10-transformed breadth and depth values were compared by one-way ANOVA with Sidak's multiple comparisons tests. In its TCRdb copy, this immuneACCESS table keeps in-frame sequences only and misses some clones. Where compared with another copy, unresolved V genes explain less than half of these, and the others have no known cause. That table is the source of V, J and clone size, and D and trimming were worked out from the DNA. In this sample the table shows tens of thousands of clones, roughly 90% of which occur a single time. Clones ranked in the top ten supply roughly 4.5% of the sample.

There are 16 amino acids in the CDR3, from cysteine to phenylalanine inclusive. The DNA shown is the 48-base CDR3, in frame from base 1. According to the germline V gene, CDR1 reads MDHEN and CDR2 reads SYDVKM. V and J are trimmed by 7 bases and 4 bases, and the gene matches miss 10 bases of the junction. The chain was built from TRBV28 and TRBJ2-7; TRBD2 aligns with 13 central bases. The material was peripheral blood, obtained on day 0 of MenACWY control vaccination. The sequence was obtained from an adult in good health. The CDR3 corresponds to CASTQGGTSGTYEQYF. Here is the DNA: TGTGCCAGCACCCAAGGGGGGACTAGCGGGACATACGAGCAGTACTTC.